The entry below describes one TCR beta chain. Its antigen is currently unknown. Time point indicated: sample taken at primary tumor resection. Whole RNA, isolated from tumor, nontumor lung or frozen PBMC, was sequenced without prior sorting. V gave up 3 bases and J gave up 4 bases; unmatched junction bases: 10. The CDR3 runs to 17 residues. This entry is derived from a study of spatial heterogeneity in lung cancer. Study summary: Raw reads contained each unique TCR and UMI combination more than ten times on average. Study-wide findings and caveats: In tumors, expanded intratumoral alpha and beta TCR counts tracked mutation counts. Quantities of ubiquitous and regional expanded TCRs paralleled ubiquitous and regional nonsynonymous mutations, respectively.

On each TCR cDNA molecule, a unique molecular identifier was present. Using its own MiXCR run on the 5' RACE reads, TCRdb lists one record per CDR3 protein. The top ten hold under 25% of the sample, which has some 2,000 distinct CDR3 sequences, about 8% seen once. The specimen was lung tumor tissue, collected at surgery. J is TRBJ2-7 and V is TRBV7-1, with 12 bases aligning to TRBD1. TRBV7-1 has ORF status, its function being uncertain. The origin of this receptor is a male donor with early-stage non-small cell lung cancer. The CDR3 region has the DNA TGTGCCAGCAGCTCCCAGGGACAGGGGGCGTCGGGATACGAGCAGTACTTC. This gives the protein CASSSQGQGASGYEQYF.